These T cell receptor beta chains were read from a single sample in a study of blood T cell repertoires in COVID-19. Profiling relied on immunoSEQ multiplex PCR, and the TCRdb table lists in-frame clones only, not all of them. This sample has a few hundred thousand clones, with 80% to 90% found just once. Sequencing input: peripheral blood. The source of these receptors is a woman aged 25 to 39 with COVID-19, enrolled during active disease. The CDR3 runs from the conserved cysteine through the conserved F or W. Each record gives: J gene, CDR3 length, clone size, V gene, D gene, CDR3 protein, CDR3 DNA. A D gene is named only where the DNA matches it firmly. Expanded clones get a size class; other rows say once, few or many, or leave the size out.

TRBJ1-2	12	-	TRBV10-3	TRBD1	CATEGQGRGYTF	TGTGCCACCGAGGGACAGGGCCGTGGCTACACCTTC
TRBJ2-2	16	once	TRBV5-1	TRBD2	CASSFTSGGNTGELFF	TGCGCCAGCAGCTTTACTAGCGGGGGTAACACCGGGGAGCTGTTTTTT
TRBJ1-5	16	once	TRBV13	-	CASSLRGNRGNQPQHF	TGTGCCAGCAGTCTCCGGGGGAATCGGGGCAATCAGCCCCAGCATTTT
TRBJ1-1	15	-	TRBV19	-	CASSMGDISMPGAFF	TGTGCCAGTAGTATGGGGGACATCTCGATGCCGGGAGCTTTCTTT
TRBJ2-1	16	-	TRBV25-1	TRBD2	CASSDGTSGFYNEQFF	TGTGCCAGCAGCGACGGGACTAGCGGTTTCTACAATGAGCAGTTCTTC
TRBJ1-3	15	-	TRBV2	TRBD1	CASSKTGGSGNTIYF	TGTGCCAGCAGTAAGACAGGGGGCTCTGGAAACACCATATATTTT
TRBJ1-1	14	-	TRBV5-1	TRBD1	CASSQGDRGTEAFF	TGCGCCAGCAGTCAAGGGGACAGGGGCACTGAAGCTTTCTTT
TRBJ1-1	12	-	TRBV6-2/TRBV6-3	-	CASSTRSTEAFF	TGTGCCAGCAGTACTAGGAGCACTGAAGCTTTCTTT
TRBJ2-1	14	-	TRBV2	-	CASSGDGNYNEQFF	TGTGCCAGCAGTGGCGACGGGAACTACAATGAGCAGTTCTTC
TRBJ2-3	15	once	TRBV5-4	TRBD2	CASSFLADSTDTQYF	TGTGCCAGCAGCTTCCTAGCGGATAGCACAGATACGCAGTATTTT
TRBJ2-2	15	-	TRBV6-2/TRBV6-3	-	CASSYAMGGTGELFF	TGTGCCAGCAGTTACGCTATGGGGGGAACCGGGGAGCTGTTTTTT
TRBJ1-2	14	-	TRBV5-1	-	CASSLRQEGYGYTF	TGCGCCAGCAGCTTGCGGCAGGAAGGCTATGGCTACACCTTC
TRBJ1-2	14	-	TRBV5-1	-	CASSLDPRNYGYTF	TGCGCCAGCAGCTTGGACCCGCGTAACTATGGCTACACCTTC
TRBJ1-1	15	-	TRBV3-1/TRBV3-2	-	CASSRSREGNTEAFF	TGTGCCAGCAGCCGCTCCCGGGAGGGGAACACTGAAGCTTTCTTT
TRBJ2-5	14	-	TRBV6-2/TRBV6-3	-	CASSYSFGGETQYF	TGTGCCAGCAGTTACTCATTCGGGGGAGAGACCCAGTACTTC
TRBJ1-5	16	few	TRBV18	TRBD1	CASSTRRDRVVQPQHF	TGTGCCAGCTCAACCCGCCGGGACAGGGTTGTTCAGCCCCAGCATTTT
TRBJ2-5	15	-	TRBV28	TRBD2	CASSLGTSGRETQYF	TGTGCCAGCAGTCTTGGGACTAGCGGCCGAGAGACCCAGTACTTC
TRBJ1-2	11	-	TRBV20-1	TRBD1	CSASRQGGYTF	TGCAGTGCTTCCCGACAGGGGGGCTACACCTTC
TRBJ2-7	15	-	TRBV7-2	-	CASSIGGSPGREQYF	TGTGCCAGCAGCATTGGGGGGAGTCCCGGGCGCGAGCAGTACTTC
TRBJ1-1	16	-	TRBV5-4	TRBD1	CASSPGQGGRTTEAFF	TGTGCCAGCAGCCCCGGACAGGGCGGTAGGACCACTGAAGCTTTCTTT
TRBJ2-7	12	-	TRBV25-1	TRBD2	CASGRDDYEQYF	TGTGCCAGCGGGAGGGACGACTACGAGCAGTACTTC
TRBJ1-5	14	-	TRBV28	-	CASVADSSNQPQHF	TGTGCCAGCGTCGCGGACAGCAGCAATCAGCCCCAGCATTTT